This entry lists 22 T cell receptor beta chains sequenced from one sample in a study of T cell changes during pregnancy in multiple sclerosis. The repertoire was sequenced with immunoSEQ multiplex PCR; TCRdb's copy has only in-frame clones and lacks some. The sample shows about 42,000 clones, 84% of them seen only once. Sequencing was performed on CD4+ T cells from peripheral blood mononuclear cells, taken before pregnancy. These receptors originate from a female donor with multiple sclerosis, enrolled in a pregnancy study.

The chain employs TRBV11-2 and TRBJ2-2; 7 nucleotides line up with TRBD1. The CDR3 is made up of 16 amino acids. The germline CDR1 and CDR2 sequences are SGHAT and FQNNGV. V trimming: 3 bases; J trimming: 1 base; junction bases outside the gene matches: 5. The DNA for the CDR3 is TGTGCCAGCAGCTTGGCCGGGACAGTGAACACCGGGGAGCTGTTTTTT. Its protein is CASSLAGTVNTGELFF.

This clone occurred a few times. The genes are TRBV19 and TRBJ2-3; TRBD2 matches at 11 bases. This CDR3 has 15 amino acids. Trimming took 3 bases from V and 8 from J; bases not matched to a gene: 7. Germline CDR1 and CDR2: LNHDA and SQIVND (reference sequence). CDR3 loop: CASSIRASGGRTQYF. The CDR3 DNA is TGTGCCAGTAGTATTCGGGCTAGCGGGGGGCGTACGCAGTATTTT.

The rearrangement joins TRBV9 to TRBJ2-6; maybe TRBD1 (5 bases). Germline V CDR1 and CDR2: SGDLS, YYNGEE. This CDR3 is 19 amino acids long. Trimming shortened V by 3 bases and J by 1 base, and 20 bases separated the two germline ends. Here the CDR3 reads CASSAQTRTHFSGANVLTF. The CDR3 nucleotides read TGTGCCAGCAGCGCCCAGACACGGACACACTTTTCTGGGGCCAACGTCCTGACTTTC.

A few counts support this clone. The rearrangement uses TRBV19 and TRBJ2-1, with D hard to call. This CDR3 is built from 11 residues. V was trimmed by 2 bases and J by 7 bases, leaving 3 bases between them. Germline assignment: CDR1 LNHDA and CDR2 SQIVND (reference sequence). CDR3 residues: CASSIQNEQFF. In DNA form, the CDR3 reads TGTGCCAGTAGTATACAGAATGAGCAGTTCTTC.

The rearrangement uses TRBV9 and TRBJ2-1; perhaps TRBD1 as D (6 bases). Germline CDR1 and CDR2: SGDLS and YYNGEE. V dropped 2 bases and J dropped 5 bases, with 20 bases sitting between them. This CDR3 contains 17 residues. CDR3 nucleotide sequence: TGTGCCAGCAGCGTGGTAATTGGTGGCAGGGGTGACAATGAGCAGTTCTTC. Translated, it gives CASSVVIGGRGDNEQFF.

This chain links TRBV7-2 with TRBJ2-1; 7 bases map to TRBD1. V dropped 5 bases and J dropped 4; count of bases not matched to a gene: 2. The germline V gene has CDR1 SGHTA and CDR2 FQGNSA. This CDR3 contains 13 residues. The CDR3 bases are TGTGCCAGCAGCACAGGGGCTTACAATGAGCAGTTCTTC. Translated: CASSTGAYNEQFF. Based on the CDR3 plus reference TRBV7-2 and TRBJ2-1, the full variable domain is GAGVSQSPSNKVTEKGKDVELRCDPISGHTALYWYRQSLGQGLEFLIYFQGNSAPDKSGLPSDRFSAERTGGSVSTLTIQRTQQEDSAVYLCASSTGAYNEQFFGPGTRLTVL.

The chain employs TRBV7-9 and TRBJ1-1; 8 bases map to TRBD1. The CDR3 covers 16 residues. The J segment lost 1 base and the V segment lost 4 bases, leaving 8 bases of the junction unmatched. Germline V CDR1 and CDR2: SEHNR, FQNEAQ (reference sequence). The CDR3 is CASSSDRGGSNTEAFF. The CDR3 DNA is TGTGCCAGCAGCTCCGACAGGGGAGGATCGAACACTGAAGCTTTCTTT.

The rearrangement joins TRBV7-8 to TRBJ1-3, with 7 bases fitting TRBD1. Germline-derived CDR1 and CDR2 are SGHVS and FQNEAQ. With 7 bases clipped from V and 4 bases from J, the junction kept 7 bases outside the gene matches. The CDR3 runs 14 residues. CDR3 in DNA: TGTGCCAGCATCCCCGGGACAGCCGGAAACACCATATATTTT. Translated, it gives CASIPGTAGNTIYF.

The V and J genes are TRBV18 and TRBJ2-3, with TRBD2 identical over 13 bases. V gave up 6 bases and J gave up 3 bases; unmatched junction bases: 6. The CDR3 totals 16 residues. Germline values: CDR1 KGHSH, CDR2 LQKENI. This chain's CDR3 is CASSRTSGRITDTQYF. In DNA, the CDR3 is TGTGCCAGCTCGAGGACTAGCGGGAGAATAACAGATACGCAGTATTTT.

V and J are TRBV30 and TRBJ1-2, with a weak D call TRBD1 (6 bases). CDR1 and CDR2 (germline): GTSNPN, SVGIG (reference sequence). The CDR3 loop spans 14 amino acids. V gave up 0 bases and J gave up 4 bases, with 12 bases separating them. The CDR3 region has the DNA TGTGCCTGGAGTGTACGGGGGGGCCTCTATGGCTACACCTTC. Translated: CAWSVRGGLYGYTF.

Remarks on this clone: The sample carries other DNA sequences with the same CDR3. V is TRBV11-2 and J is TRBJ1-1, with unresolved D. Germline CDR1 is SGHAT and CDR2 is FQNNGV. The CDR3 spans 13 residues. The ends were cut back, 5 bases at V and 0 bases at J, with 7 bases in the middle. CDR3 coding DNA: TGTGCCAGCAGCCCGGTCTTGAACACTGAAGCTTTCTTT. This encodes CASSPVLNTEAFF.

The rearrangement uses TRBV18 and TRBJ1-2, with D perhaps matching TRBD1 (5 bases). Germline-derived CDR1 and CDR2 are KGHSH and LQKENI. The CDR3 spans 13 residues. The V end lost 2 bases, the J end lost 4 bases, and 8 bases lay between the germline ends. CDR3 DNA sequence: TGTGCCAGCTCACCAGACAGCCCCTATGGCTACACCTTC. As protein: CASSPDSPYGYTF.

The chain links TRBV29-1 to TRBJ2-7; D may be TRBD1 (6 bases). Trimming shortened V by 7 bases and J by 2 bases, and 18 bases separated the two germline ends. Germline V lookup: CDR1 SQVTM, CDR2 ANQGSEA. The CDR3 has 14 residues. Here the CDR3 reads CSALDSEQTYEQYF. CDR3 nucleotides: TGCAGCGCCCTGGACAGTGAACAAACCTACGAGCAGTACTTC.

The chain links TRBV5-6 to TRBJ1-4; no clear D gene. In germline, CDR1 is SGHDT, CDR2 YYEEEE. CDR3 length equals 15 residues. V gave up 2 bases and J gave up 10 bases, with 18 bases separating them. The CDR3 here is CASSFRERIRGKLFF. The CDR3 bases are TGTGCCAGCAGCTTCCGGGAAAGGATCCGTGGAAAACTGTTTTTT.

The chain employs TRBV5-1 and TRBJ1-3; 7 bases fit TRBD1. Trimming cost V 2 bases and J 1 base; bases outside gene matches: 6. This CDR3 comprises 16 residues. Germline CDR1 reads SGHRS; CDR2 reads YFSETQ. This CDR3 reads CASSLGGFESGNTIYF. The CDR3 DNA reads TGCGCCAGCAGCTTAGGGGGCTTCGAATCTGGAAACACCATATATTTT.

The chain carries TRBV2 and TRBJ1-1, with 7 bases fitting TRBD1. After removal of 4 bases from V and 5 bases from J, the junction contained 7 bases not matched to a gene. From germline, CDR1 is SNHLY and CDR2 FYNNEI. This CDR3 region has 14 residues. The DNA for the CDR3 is TGTGCCAGCAGTGTAACAGGGGTAGGGACTGAAGCTTTCTTT. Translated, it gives CASSVTGVGTEAFF.

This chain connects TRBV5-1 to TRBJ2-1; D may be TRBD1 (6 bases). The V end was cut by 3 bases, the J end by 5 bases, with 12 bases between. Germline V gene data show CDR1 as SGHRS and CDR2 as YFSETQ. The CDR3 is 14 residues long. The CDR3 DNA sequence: TGCGCCAGCAGCTGGGGGCTAGCCGACAATGAGCAGTTCTTC. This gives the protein CASSWGLADNEQFF.

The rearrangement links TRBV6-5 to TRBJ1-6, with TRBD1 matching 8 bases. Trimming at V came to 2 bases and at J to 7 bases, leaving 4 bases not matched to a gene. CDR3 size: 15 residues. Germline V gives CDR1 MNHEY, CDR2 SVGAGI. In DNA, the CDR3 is TGTGCCAGCAGTTACGAGCGGACAGGGAATTCACCCCTCCACTTT. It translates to CASSYERTGNSPLHF.

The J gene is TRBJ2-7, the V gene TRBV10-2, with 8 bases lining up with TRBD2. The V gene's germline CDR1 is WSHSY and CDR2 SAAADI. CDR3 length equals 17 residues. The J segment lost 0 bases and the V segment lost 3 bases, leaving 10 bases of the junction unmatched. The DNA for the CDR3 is TGCGCCAGCAGTGAAGGGGGACTAGTCTACAGCTCCTACGAGCAGTACTTC. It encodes CASSEGGLVYSSYEQYF.

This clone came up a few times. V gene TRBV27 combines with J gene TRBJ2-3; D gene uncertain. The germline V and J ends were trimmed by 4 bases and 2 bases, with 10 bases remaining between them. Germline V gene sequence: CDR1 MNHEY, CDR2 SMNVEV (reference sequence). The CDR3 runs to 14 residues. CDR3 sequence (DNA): TGTGCCAGCAGTTCCCCCATCCACACAGATACGCAGTATTTT. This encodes CASSSPIHTDTQYF.

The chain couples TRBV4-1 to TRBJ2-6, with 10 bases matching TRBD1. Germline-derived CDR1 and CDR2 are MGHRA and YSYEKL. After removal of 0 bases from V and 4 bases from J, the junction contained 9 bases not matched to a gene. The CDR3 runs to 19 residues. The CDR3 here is CASSQDKGQGSSGANVLTF. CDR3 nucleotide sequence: TGCGCCAGCAGCCAAGATAAGGGACAGGGGTCTAGCGGGGCCAACGTCCTGACTTTC.

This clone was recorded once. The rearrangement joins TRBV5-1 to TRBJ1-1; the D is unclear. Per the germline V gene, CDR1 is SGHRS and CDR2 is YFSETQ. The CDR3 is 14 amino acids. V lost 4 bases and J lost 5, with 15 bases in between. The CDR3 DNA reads TGCGCCAGCAGCCCGGTGGGAGGCGGGACTGAAGCTTTCTTT. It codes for CASSPVGGGTEAFF.